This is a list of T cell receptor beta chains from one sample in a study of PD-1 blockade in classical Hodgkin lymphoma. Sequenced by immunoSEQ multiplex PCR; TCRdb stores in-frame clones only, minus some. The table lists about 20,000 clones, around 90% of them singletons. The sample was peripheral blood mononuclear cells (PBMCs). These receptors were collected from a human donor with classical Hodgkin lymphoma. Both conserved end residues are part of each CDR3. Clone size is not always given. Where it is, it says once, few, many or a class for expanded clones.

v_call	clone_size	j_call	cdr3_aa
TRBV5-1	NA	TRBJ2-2	CASRSSTGELFF
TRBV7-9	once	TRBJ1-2	CASSLVGGYTF
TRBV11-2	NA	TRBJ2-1	CATATEYNEQFF
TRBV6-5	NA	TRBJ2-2	CASTRGLGNTGELFF
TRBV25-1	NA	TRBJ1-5	CASEGEGYSNQPQHF
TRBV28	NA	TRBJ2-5	CASSLVGKETQYF
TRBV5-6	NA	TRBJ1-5	CASSLGGQENQPQHF
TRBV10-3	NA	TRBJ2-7	CAISPRTDYEQYF
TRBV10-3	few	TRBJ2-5	CAIKPQGGQETQYF
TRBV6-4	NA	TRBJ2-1	CASSDTDRAGEQFF
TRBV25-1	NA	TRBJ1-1	CASRVGRLAFF
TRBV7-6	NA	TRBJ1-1	CASSQGGPVPEAFF
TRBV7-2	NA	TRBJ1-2	CASSLERRGRGYTF
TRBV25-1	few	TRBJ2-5	CASSGSTGGETQYF
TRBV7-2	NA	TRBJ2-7	CASSLWTTSYEQYF
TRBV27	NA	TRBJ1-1	CASSFIGGEAFF
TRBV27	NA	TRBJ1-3	CASSSAVSGNTIYF
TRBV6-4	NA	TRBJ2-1	CASSLQGQGHNEQFF
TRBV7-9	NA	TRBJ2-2	CASRPRRNTGELFF
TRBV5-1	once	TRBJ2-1	CASSLDSEQFF
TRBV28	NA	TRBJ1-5	CASRKMTDRGRLISNQPQHF
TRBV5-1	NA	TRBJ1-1	CASSGTVRDSEAFF
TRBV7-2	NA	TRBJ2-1	CASSLRASYNEQFF
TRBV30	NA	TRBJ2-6	CAWTVSGANVLTF
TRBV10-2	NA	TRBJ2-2	CASSEATTNTGELFF
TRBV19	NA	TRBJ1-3	CASGDSGNTIYF
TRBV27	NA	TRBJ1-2	CASSWEGNYGYTF
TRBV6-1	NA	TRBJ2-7	CASSEAPASSYEQYF
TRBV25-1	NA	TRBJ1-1	CASERGRDTEAFF
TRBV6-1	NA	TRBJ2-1	CASSEFGGGNYNEQFF
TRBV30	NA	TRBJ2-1	CAWRPPGQGINEQFF
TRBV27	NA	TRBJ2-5	CASSLSGGVGAQYF
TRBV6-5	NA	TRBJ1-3	CASSYRRNSGNTIYF
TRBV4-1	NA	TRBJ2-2	CASSQDEWTGELFF
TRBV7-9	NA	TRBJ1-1	CASSLDPGGGEAFF
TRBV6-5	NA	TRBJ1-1	CASSRKLNTEAFF
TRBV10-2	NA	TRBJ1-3	CASSDRGSYTIYF
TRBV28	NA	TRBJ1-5	CASSLPTLGQSNQPQHF
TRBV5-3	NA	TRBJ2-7	CARSRRDGRPAGSF
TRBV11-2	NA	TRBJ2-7	CASSKGNGEQYF
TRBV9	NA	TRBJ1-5	CASSPWAEGAQPQHF